This T cell receptor (beta chain) was sequenced during a study of blood T cells in healthy people across ages. In the study overall: About one barcoded beta molecule per two T cells was captured by template switching.

Isolation yielded PBMCs, at least 6.5 million per sample, in every case. J was trimmed by 1 base and V by 4 bases; bases with no gene match: 8. Germline V CDR1 and CDR2: SGHNT, YYREEE (reference sequence). The CDR3 is 17 residues long. Of note for this clonotype: Its antigen remains unidentified.

Next came a second PCR, run for about 7 to 12 cycles, which used a sample-barcoded 5' primer along with a J-beta primer mix. The template-switch adaptor was a 5' adaptor with 12 random nucleotides. It tagged each cDNA molecule. TCRdb reanalysed the 5' RACE reads using MiXCR and keeps one entry per CDR3 protein. The sample shows roughly 1,500,000 distinct CDR3 sequences, about 35% of them seen only once. Points from the study as a whole: Roughly linear declines in TCR beta diversity per million T cells occurred with age.

This TCR came from a woman aged 25 to 45 in good health. Input material: blood. The V call is TRBV5-4, the J call TRBJ2-7, with 13 positions matching TRBD2. This chain's CDR3 is CASSTGLAGTRSYEQYF. CDR3 bases: TGTGCCAGCAGCACGGGACTAGCGGGGACGAGATCCTACGAGCAGTACTTC.